This T cell receptor beta chain was captured by sequencing in a study of T cells in Graves' hyperthyroidism and ophthalmopathy. Study observations and caveats: Blood samples included most of the expanded thyroid clonotypes exceeding 0.001.

RNA transcripts provided the source from which TCR beta CDR3 regions were amplified. The HTBI primer set served for first-round RT-PCR of the TCR CDR3. TCRdb itself ran the multiplex PCR reads through MiXCR, one entry per CDR3 protein. This sample carries hundreds of thousands of distinct CDR3 sequences, around 38% of them seen once, and the ten largest clones take approximately 8.7%. The CDR3 has 12 residues. CDR1 LNHNV and CDR2 YYDKDF come from the germline V gene (reference sequence). V shed 1 base and J shed 13 bases, with 8 bases lying between them. On this clonotype itself: Its antigen is not known.

When ophthalmopathy did not progress within 18 months, Graves' hyperthyroidism was considered stable. Diagnosis of hyperthyroidism was new in patients aged 18 to 65, and its duration was under 2 months. Diagnosing involved the use of clinical symptoms, serum thyroxine and TRAb, thyroid ultrasound and orbital computed tomography. The clonotype originates from a man between 18 and 35 years old with Graves' hyperthyroidism. The V gene is TRBV15, the J gene TRBJ1-6; D unclear. The specimen was blood. The CDR3 reads CATSRAGQPLHF. The CDR3, as DNA: TGTGCCACCAGCAGAGCTGGTCAGCCCCTCCACTTT.